This T cell receptor (beta chain) comes out of a study of a mutant IDH1 vaccine in newly diagnosed glioma. Whole-study context: The therapy given earlier, which was standard therapy, consisted of radiotherapy, temozolomide, or both, and most of the patients received both.

TCRdb keeps only in-frame clones here, not all; method: immunoSEQ multiplex PCR. The sample holds around 55,000 clones, 80% seen once. With respect to this clone: Its matching antigen is unknown.

Time point described: week 23, last vaccination. It was 300 ug of mutant IDH1 20-mer peptide that made up each vaccine dose, given with topical imiquimod. The sample here was PBMCs, taken from a glioma patient whose treatment included an IDH1 peptide vaccine. This receptor was identified in a man aged 40-50 years with glioma.

CDR3 sequence (DNA): TGTGCCAGCAGCCCCCCTGGGGGGACTAGCGGGGTCCCGGGGAACTACGAGCAGTACTTC. Its protein is CASSPPGGTSGVPGNYEQYF. The chain couples TRBV21-1 to TRBJ2-7; TRBD2, as called in the table, went unchecked against the DNA. TRBV21-1 has pseudogene status. The CDR3 totals 20 residues.